The clone carrying this TCR beta chain was observed a few times. The junction shows a germline mismatch at one end, possibly a read error. Germline CDR1 and CDR2: DFQATT and SNEGSKA (reference sequence). The CDR3 contains 17 residues. The data originate from a study of T cells in Graves' hyperthyroidism and ophthalmopathy. Thyroid ultrasound, orbital computed tomography, clinical symptoms, and serum thyroxine and TRAb underpinned diagnoses. This sample holds PBMCs from approximately 10 ml fresh peripheral blood. Amplification of TCR beta CDR3 regions was performed using RNA transcripts as template. HTBI primers were the set used in a first-round RT-PCR of the TCR CDR3. TCRdb called the multiplex PCR reads again in MiXCR, with one record for every CDR3 protein. The data hold about 290,000 distinct CDR3 sequences, with approximately 17% observed a single time.

Sequencing was performed on blood. V usage is TRBV20-1 and J usage is TRBJ2-1; possible D gene TRBD2, 6 bases. The origin of this receptor is a woman aged 60-70 years with Graves' ophthalmopathy. This CDR3 reads CSASVREQPTQRREQFF. For the CDR3, the DNA is TGCAGCGCTAGTGTTCGGGAGCAGCCCACCCAACGGCGGGAGCAGTTCTTC.